These T cell receptor beta chains were read from a single sample in a study of OX40 agonist ivuxolimab in advanced cancers. The method was immunoSEQ multiplex PCR; TCRdb's version includes in-frame clones alone and lacks a portion of them. This sample has approximately 68,000 clones, with 75% to 90% found just once. The specimen comprised CD4+ or CD8+ T cells sorted from blood, sampled in a trial of the OX40 agonist ivuxolimab. These TCRs come from an adult with an advanced solid tumor such as melanoma, head and neck, liver or kidney cancer. The CDR3 runs from the conserved cysteine through the conserved F or W. The D gene is left open where the match is weak. Clone size is not always given. Where it is, it says once, few, many or a class for expanded clones.

j_call d_call v_call clone_size cdr3_aa cdr3_nt
TRBJ1-4 TRBD1 TRBV5-1 - CASRRDRAEKLFF TGCGCCAGCAGGCGAGACAGGGCTGAAAAACTGTTTTTT
TRBJ2-5 TRBD2 TRBV4-1 once CASSQDSRGGETQYF TGCGCCAGCAGCCAAGACTCCCGCGGGGGGGAGACCCAGTACTTC
TRBJ2-3 TRBD2 TRBV9 - CASSLAGEADTQYF TGTGCCAGCAGTCTAGCGGGAGAGGCAGATACGCAGTATTTT
TRBJ2-3 TRBD2 TRBV19 - CASSTDSGMGTDTQYF TGTGCCAGTAGTACCGATAGCGGGATGGGCACAGATACGCAGTATTTT
TRBJ2-5 - TRBV30 once CAWSAGQQFQETQYF TGTGCCTGGAGTGCCGGACAGCAGTTCCAAGAGACCCAGTACTTC
TRBJ2-5 - TRBV15 - CATSRGELSGAETQYF TGTGCCACCAGCAGAGGAGAACTAAGCGGCGCTGAGACCCAGTACTTC
TRBJ2-7 - TRBV4-1 - CASSQEWGLLGSYEQYF TGCGCCAGCAGCCAAGAGTGGGGTCTCCTAGGCTCCTACGAGCAGTACTTC
TRBJ2-7 - TRBV4-3 - CASSQGAINGEQYF TGCGCCAGCAGCCAAGGCGCGATAAACGGCGAGCAGTACTTC
TRBJ1-2 - TRBV7-2 - CASRGGYTF TGTGCCAGCAGGGGAGGCTACACCTTC
TRBJ2-2 - TRBV15 - CATSRDSGLSNTGELFF TGTGCCACCAGCAGAGATAGCGGTCTCAGTAACACCGGGGAGCTGTTTTTT
TRBJ1-2 - TRBV27 - CASSLGHSEGGYTF TGTGCCAGCAGTTTGGGGCACTCTGAGGGGGGCTACACCTTC
TRBJ2-7 TRBD1 TRBV18 - CASSPGDRVDEQYF TGTGCCAGCTCACCGGGGGACAGGGTCGACGAGCAGTACTTC
TRBJ2-1 TRBD2 TRBV9 few CASSVRGTTNNEQFF TGTGCCAGCAGCGTACGGGGGACTACAAATAATGAGCAGTTCTTC
TRBJ1-5 - TRBV19 - CASSPRGNQPQHF TGTGCCAGTAGTCCCAGGGGCAATCAGCCCCAGCATTTT
TRBJ1-6 - TRBV29-1 - CSGRVRVDSPLHF TGCAGCGGCCGGGTCCGGGTTGATTCACCCCTCCACTTT
TRBJ1-1 - TRBV4-3 - CASSQDPTVNTEAFF TGCGCCAGCAGCCAAGATCCGACAGTGAACACTGAAGCTTTCTTT
TRBJ2-2 TRBD1 TRBV28 - CASTSKDRAGGELFF TGTGCCAGCACATCCAAGGACAGGGCGGGCGGGGAGCTGTTTTTT
TRBJ2-1 - TRBV29-1 - CSVEIQNHEQFF TGCAGCGTTGAAATCCAGAATCATGAGCAGTTCTTC
TRBJ2-1 - TRBV28 - CAQARRGGTEQFF TGTGCCCAAGCCCGAAGAGGGGGGACTGAGCAGTTCTTC
TRBJ2-7 - TRBV28 - CASRPGTSKYEQYF TGTGCCAGCAGACCCGGGACTTCCAAATACGAGCAGTACTTC
TRBJ1-5 TRBD1 TRBV29-1 - CSFGPGQADNQPQHF TGCAGCTTCGGGCCTGGACAGGCGGACAATCAGCCCCAGCATTTT
TRBJ2-2 - TRBV7-3 - CASSPPSGNTGELFF TGTGCCAGCAGCCCTCCATCCGGAAACACCGGGGAGCTGTTTTTT
TRBJ2-1 TRBD2 TRBV18 - CASSPSGGVSNEQFF TGTGCCAGCTCGCCCAGCGGGGGGGTCAGCAATGAGCAGTTCTTC
TRBJ2-1 TRBD1 TRBV30 once CAWLGGTGLYNEQFF TGTGCCTGGTTGGGTGGGACAGGTCTCTACAATGAGCAGTTCTTC